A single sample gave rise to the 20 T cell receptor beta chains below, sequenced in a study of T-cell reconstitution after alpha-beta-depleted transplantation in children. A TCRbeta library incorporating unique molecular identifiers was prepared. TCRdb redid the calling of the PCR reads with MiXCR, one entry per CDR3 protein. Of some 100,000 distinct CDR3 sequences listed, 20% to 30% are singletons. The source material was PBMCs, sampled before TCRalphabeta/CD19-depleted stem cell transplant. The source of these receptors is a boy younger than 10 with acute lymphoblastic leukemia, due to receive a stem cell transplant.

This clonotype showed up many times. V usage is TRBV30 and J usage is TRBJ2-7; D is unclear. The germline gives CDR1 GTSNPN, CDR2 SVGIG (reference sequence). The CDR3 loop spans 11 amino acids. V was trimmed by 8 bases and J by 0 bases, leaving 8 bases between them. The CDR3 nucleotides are TGTGCCGGTACGAGCTCCTACGAGCAGTACTTC. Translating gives CAGTSSYEQYF.

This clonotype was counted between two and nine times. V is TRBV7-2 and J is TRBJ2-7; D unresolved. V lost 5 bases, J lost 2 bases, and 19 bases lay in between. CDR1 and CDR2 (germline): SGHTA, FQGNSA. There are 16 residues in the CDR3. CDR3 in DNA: TGTGCCAGCAGCCCCCGTGGGGTGGGCGGAACCTACGAGCAGTACTTC. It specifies CASSPRGVGGTYEQYF. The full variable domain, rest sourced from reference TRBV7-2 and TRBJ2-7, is GAGVSQSPSNKVTEKGKDVELRCDPISGHTALYWYRQSLGQGLEFLIYFQGNSAPDKSGLPSDRFSAERTGGSVSTLTIQRTQQEDSAVYLCASSPRGVGGTYEQYFGPGTRLTVT.

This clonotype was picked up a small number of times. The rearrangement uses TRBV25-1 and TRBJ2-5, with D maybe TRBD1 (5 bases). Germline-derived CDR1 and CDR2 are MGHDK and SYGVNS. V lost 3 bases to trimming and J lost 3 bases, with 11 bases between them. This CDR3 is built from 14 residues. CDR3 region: CASSEAQAKETQYF. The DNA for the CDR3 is TGTGCCAGCAGTGAGGCACAGGCCAAAGAGACCCAGTACTTC.

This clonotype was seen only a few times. CDR3 sequence reads: CASSEGASGANVLTF. For the CDR3, the DNA is TGTGCCAGCAGTGAAGGAGCTTCTGGGGCCAACGTCCTGACTTTC. The chain uses TRBV6-1 and TRBJ2-6; no clear D gene. Germline-derived CDR1 and CDR2 are MNHNS and SASEGT. V was shortened by 1 base and J by 1 base, with 5 bases between the two germline ends. This CDR3 spans 15 amino acids.

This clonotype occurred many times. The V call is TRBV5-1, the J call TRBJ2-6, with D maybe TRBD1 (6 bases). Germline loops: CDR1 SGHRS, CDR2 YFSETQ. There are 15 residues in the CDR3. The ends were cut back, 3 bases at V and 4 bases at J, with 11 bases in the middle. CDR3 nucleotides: TGCGCCAGCAGCTCCAGGGGCGCCGGGGCCAACGTCCTGACTTTC. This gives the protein CASSSRGAGANVLTF.

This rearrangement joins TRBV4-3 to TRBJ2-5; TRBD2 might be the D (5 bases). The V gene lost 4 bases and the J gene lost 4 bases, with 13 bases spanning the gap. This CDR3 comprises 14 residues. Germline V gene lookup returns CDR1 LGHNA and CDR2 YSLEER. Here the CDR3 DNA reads TGCGCCAGCAGCCGAGAGCGGTTCTCAGAGACCCAGTACTTC. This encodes CASSRERFSETQYF.

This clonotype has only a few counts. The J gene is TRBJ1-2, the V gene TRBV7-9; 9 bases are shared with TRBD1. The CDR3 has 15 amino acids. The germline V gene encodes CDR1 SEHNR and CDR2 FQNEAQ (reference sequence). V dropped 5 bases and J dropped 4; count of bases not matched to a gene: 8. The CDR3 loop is CASSPPGTGTYGYTF. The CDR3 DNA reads TGTGCCAGCAGCCCTCCCGGGACAGGGACCTATGGCTACACCTTC.

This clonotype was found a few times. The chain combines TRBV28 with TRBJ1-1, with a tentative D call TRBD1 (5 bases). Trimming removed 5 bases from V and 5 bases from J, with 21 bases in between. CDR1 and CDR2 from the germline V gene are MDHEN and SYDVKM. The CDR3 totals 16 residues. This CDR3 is CASSPFQGGRYTEAFF. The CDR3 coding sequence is TGTGCCAGCAGTCCCTTCCAGGGAGGGAGGTATACTGAAGCTTTCTTT.

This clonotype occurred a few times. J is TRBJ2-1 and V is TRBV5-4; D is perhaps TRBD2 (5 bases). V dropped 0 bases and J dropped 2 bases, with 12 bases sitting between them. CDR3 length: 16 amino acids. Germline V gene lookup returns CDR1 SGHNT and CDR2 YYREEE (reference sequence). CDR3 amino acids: CASSLEARAPYNEQFF. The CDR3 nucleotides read TGTGCCAGCAGCTTGGAGGCGAGGGCCCCCTACAATGAGCAGTTCTTC.

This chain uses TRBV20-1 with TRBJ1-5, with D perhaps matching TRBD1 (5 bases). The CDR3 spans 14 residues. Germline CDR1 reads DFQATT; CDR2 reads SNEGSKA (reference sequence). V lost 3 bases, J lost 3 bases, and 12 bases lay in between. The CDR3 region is CSARGSGHNQPQHF. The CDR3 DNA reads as TGCAGTGCTAGGGGCTCGGGGCACAATCAGCCCCAGCATTTT.

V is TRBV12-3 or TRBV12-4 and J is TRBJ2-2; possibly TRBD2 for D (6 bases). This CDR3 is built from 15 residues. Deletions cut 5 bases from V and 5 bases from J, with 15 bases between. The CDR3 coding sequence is TGTGCCAGCAGTGAACCGGGACTGACAACCGGGGAGCTGTTTTTT. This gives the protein CASSEPGLTTGELFF.

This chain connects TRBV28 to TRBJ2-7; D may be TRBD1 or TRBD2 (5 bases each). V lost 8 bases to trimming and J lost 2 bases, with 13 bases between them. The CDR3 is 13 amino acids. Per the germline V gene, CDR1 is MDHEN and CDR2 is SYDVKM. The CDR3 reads CASRGPLAYEQYF. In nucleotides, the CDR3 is TGTGCCAGCCGGGGACCGCTGGCCTACGAGCAGTACTTC. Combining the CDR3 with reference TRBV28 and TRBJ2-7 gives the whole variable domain DVKVTQSSRYLVKRTGEKVFLECVQDMDHENMFWYRQDPGLGLRLIYFSYDVKMKEKGDIPEGYSVSREKKERFSLILESASTNQTSMYLCASRGPLAYEQYFGPGTRLTVT.

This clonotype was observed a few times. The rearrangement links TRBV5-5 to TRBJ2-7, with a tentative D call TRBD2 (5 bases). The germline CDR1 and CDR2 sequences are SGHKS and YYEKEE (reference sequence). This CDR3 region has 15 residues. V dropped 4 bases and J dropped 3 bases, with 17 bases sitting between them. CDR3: CASSRPLSGSYEQYF. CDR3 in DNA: TGTGCCAGCAGCCGCCCCCTCAGCGGAAGCTACGAGCAGTACTTC.

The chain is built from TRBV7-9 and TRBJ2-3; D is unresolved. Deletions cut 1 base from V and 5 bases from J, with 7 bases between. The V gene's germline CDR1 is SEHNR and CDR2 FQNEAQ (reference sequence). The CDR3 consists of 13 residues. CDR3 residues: CASSLGRKDTQYF. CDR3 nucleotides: TGTGCCAGCAGCTTAGGTCGGAAAGATACGCAGTATTTT.

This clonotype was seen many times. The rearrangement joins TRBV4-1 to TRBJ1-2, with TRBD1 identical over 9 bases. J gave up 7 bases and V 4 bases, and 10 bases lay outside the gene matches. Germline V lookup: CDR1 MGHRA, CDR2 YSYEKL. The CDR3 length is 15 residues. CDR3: CASSLRAATGGGYTF. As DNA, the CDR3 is TGCGCCAGCAGCCTCAGGGCCGCGACAGGGGGTGGCTACACCTTC.

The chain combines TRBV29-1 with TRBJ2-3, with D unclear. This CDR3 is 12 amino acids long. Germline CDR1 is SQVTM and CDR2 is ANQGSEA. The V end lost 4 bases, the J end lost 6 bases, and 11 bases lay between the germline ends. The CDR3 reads CSVGRPGDTQYF. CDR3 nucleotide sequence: TGCAGCGTTGGTCGGCCCGGGGATACGCAGTATTTT.

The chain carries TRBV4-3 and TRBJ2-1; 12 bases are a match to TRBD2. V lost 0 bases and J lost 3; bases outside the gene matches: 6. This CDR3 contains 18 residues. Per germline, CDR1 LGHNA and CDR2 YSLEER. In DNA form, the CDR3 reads TGCGCCAGCAGCCAAGAATCATGGACTAGCGGGATCTACAATGAGCAGTTCTTC. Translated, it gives CASSQESWTSGIYNEQFF.

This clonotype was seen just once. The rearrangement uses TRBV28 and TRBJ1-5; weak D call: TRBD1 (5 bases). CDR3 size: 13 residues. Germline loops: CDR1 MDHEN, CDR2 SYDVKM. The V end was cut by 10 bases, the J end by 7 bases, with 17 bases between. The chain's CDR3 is CATFRVTGQPQHF. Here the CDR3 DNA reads TGTGCCACTTTCAGGGTGACGGGGCAGCCCCAGCATTTT.

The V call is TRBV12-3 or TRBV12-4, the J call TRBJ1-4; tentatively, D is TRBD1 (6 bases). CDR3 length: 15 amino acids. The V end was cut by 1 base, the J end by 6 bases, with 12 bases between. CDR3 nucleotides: TGTGCCAGCAGTTTAGGTGGGGGCGCCCATGAAAAACTGTTTTTT. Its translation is CASSLGGGAHEKLFF.

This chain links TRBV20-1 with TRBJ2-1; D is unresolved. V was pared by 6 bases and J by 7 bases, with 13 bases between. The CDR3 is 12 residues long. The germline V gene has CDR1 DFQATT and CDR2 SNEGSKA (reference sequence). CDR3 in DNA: TGCAGTGCCCCCCCCAGGCAGAATGAGCAGTTCTTC. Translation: CSAPPRQNEQFF.